One and the same sample provided the 5 T cell receptor beta chains below, sequenced in a study of CD8 T cells in Susac syndrome. Reverse transcription of about 0.45 to 1 ug RNA was carried out with random hexamers. TCRdb re-called the immunoSEQ multiplex PCR reads with MiXCR, one entry per CDR3 protein. Altogether around 230,000 distinct CDR3 sequences are present, 95% being singletons, with the ten largest covering 0.085% to 0.095%. Source material: CD4+ T cells from PBMCs. Every receptor here comes from a human donor with multiple sclerosis.

This clonotype was detected only once. The V and J genes are TRBV11-2 and TRBJ2-1, with 7 bases identical to TRBD1. This CDR3 region has 13 residues. V was clipped by 3 bases and J by 5 bases; unmatched bases: 1. Germline CDR1 reads SGHAT; CDR2 reads FQNNGV. The CDR3 nucleotides are TGTGCCAGCAGCTTGGGACAGCACAATGAGCAGTTCTTC. Its translation is CASSLGQHNEQFF.

V is TRBV18 and J is TRBJ2-7, with 9 bases aligning to TRBD2. The CDR3 is 15 amino acids. Germline V gene data show CDR1 as KGHSH and CDR2 as LQKENI. Trimming took 4 bases from V and 2 from J; bases not matched to a gene: 6. This CDR3 is CASSQQTSGPYEQYF. The CDR3 DNA reads TGTGCCAGCTCACAGCAGACTAGCGGTCCCTACGAGCAGTACTTC.

The rearrangement joins TRBV12-3 or TRBV12-4 to TRBJ1-6; D is unresolved. Trimming took off 1 base at V and 4 bases at J, with 5 bases between the two ends. CDR3 length equals 14 residues. As DNA, the CDR3 is TGTGCCAGCAGTTTAGTGCAATATAATTCACCCCTCCACTTT. It specifies CASSLVQYNSPLHF.

The chain employs TRBV3-1 and TRBJ2-5; tentatively, D is TRBD2 (6 bases). The V and J ends lost 4 bases and 5 bases respectively, with 26 bases between them. Germline V gene sequence: CDR1 LGHDT, CDR2 YNNKEL (reference sequence). The CDR3 sequence is 18 residues long. The CDR3 coding sequence is TGTGCCAGCAGCCTTAGTCCCGGGCTACCGCGGGGCCAGGAGACCCAGTACTTC. Translating it yields CASSLSPGLPRGQETQYF.

V and J are TRBV2 and TRBJ2-1, with 9 bases fitting TRBD2. Germline trimming cut 5 bases from V and 6 bases from J; bases unmatched to any gene: 11. The CDR3 contains 16 residues. CDR1 and CDR2 (germline): SNHLY, FYNNEI. CDR3 nucleotide sequence: TGTGCCAGCAGTACCATAGCGGGAGTTGTTGGCAATGAGCAGTTCTTC. Its protein product is CASSTIAGVVGNEQFF. Combining the CDR3 with reference TRBV2 and TRBJ2-1 gives the whole variable domain EPEVTQTPSHQVTQMGQEVILRCVPISNHLYFYWYRQILGQKVEFLVSFYNNEISEKSEIFDDQFSVERPDGSNFTLKIRSTKLEDSAMYFCASSTIAGVVGNEQFFGPGTRLTVL.